The rows below give T cell receptor beta chains drawn from one sample of a study of OX40 agonist ivuxolimab in advanced cancers. Produced via immunoSEQ multiplex PCR; TCRdb's table is partial and in-frame only. Of tens of thousands of clones in the sample, about 89% were seen once. This material consisted of CD4+ or CD8+ T cells sorted from blood, taken in a trial of the OX40 agonist ivuxolimab. These receptor sequences come from an adult with an advanced solid tumor such as melanoma, head and neck, liver or kidney cancer. Both conserved end residues are part of each CDR3.

CDR3	V	J
CATLDRAAKNIQYF	TRBV28	TRBJ2-4
CASSSPGRTDTQYF	TRBV28	TRBJ2-3
CASSLSGITGQGRTEAFF	TRBV27	TRBJ1-1
CASGPVGYNEQFF	TRBV5-1	TRBJ2-1
CASSEARYEQYF	TRBV6-1	TRBJ2-7
CSVAVYTEAFF	TRBV29-1	TRBJ1-1
CASRGQMNTEAFF	TRBV2	TRBJ1-1
CASSLYGELFF	TRBV7-8	TRBJ2-2
CASSLASGSSYEQYF	TRBV11-1	TRBJ2-7
CASSIQGADTEAFF	TRBV27	TRBJ1-1
CASSLAGASRDTEAFF	TRBV5-5	TRBJ1-1
CASSPSSGRTYEQYF	TRBV11-3	TRBJ2-7
CASSESHQPNTGELFF	TRBV19	TRBJ2-2
CATSRDLGGNTEAFF	TRBV15	TRBJ1-1
CAISDGQGGDYEQFF	TRBV10-3	TRBJ2-1
CASSSGLLNTGELFF	TRBV5-1	TRBJ2-2
CATSRDQGTGTEKLFF	TRBV15	TRBJ1-4
CASSVDGAGGTDTQYF	TRBV9	TRBJ2-3
CASSVGTASYNEQFF	TRBV9	TRBJ2-1
CASSLGQPRWTGELFF	TRBV5-6	TRBJ2-2
CASSLSQGVSPLHF	TRBV28	TRBJ1-6
CASSLLTGRTGELFF	TRBV7-9	TRBJ2-2
CASSPPTDLYGYTF	TRBV18	TRBJ1-2
CSVRPGTSGAYEQYF	TRBV29-1	TRBJ2-7
CATSRGRGGADNEQFF	TRBV15	TRBJ2-1
CASSGRGLAYEQYF	TRBV7-2	TRBJ2-7
CASSFAGGSYNEQFF	TRBV7-2	TRBJ2-1
CASSLGTVNTEAFF	TRBV7-2	TRBJ1-1
CASSPGLVDEQFF	TRBV11-2	TRBJ2-1
CASSPKGTSGDEQYF	TRBV21-1	TRBJ2-7
CASRRPGQVQQFF	TRBV19	TRBJ2-1
CASSEMGALAEQYF	TRBV21-1	TRBJ2-7
CASSERANYGYTF	TRBV6-1	TRBJ1-2
CSVVGTADYEQYF	TRBV29-1	TRBJ2-7
CASSEAGNSNQPQHF	TRBV6-1	TRBJ1-5
CAIRVNANTGELFF	TRBV10-3	TRBJ2-2
CASSLNRASTNEKLFF	TRBV7-3	TRBJ1-4
CASSLGGFGELFF	TRBV7-3	TRBJ2-2
CASSPGGSTDTQYF	TRBV7-8	TRBJ2-3
CASSLNGRANEQYF	TRBV11-2	TRBJ2-7
CASRGEETQYF	TRBV5-1	TRBJ2-5
CASSEAGGDSEQYF	TRBV2	TRBJ2-7
CSVDTPMAYNEQFF	TRBV29-1	TRBJ2-1
CASSSRGDWSSYEQYF	TRBV9	TRBJ2-7
CASSIWGGAEAFF	TRBV19	TRBJ1-1
CASTRERGDIQYF	TRBV7-2	TRBJ2-4
CASSIGGSGRGSHLEETQYF	TRBV19	TRBJ2-5
CASSPSGRSGEQYF	TRBV10-2	TRBJ2-7
CASSLGASGNTGELFF	TRBV11-2	TRBJ2-2
CASSYSNQGGTGELFF	TRBV6-5	TRBJ2-2
CASSSAPGSGIQYF	TRBV6-6	TRBJ2-4
CASSDMGGHPYEQYF	TRBV7-2	TRBJ2-7
CASSGESSPNTGELFF	TRBV5-6	TRBJ2-2